Each of the 18 T cell receptor beta chains below was sequenced from the same sample in a study of blood T cells in healthy people across ages. It was with a sample-barcoded 5' primer and a J-beta primer mix that a second PCR of about 6 to 12 cycles was run. TCRdb analysed the 5' RACE reads with MiXCR anew, one entry per CDR3 protein. The sample yields around 820,000 distinct CDR3 sequences, 20% to 25% seen once. The data also belong to a second study, concerning T cells of mothers and their children.

Sequences were obtained from blood. Receptors originate from a boy between 10 and 17 years old in good health.

This clonotype was observed at least ten times. The CDR3, as DNA: TGCAGTGCTAGCGAGGGGGGGAGGCTAAACACCGGGGAGCTGTTTTTT. Amino acids: CSASEGGRLNTGELFF. The chain recombines TRBV20-1 with TRBJ2-2; perhaps TRBD2 as D (7 bases). The germline V and J ends were trimmed by 3 bases and 2 bases, with 16 bases remaining between them. Germline assignment: CDR1 DFQATT and CDR2 SNEGSKA (reference sequence). The CDR3 has 16 residues.

This clonotype was seen repeatedly, ten times or more. This sequence joins TRBV7-8 and TRBJ2-3; no definite D call. Germline CDR1 is SGHVS and CDR2 is FQNEAQ. The germline V and J ends were trimmed by 2 bases and 2 bases, with 2 bases remaining between them. The CDR3 has 12 amino acids. The CDR3 sequence is CASSLFTDTQYF. In nucleotides, the CDR3 is TGTGCCAGCAGCTTATTCACAGATACGCAGTATTTT.

This clonotype was counted a few times. V is TRBV11-2 and J is TRBJ2-5; tentatively, D is TRBD1 or TRBD2 (5 bases each). The DNA end is a closer match to TRBJ2-1, so the J assignment may be wrong. CDR3 size: 12 residues. CDR1 and CDR2 from the germline V gene are SGHAT and FQNNGV. The CDR3 DNA is TGTGCCAGCAGCAGCCGGGGCGATGAGCAGTTCTTC. This gives the protein CASSSRGDEQFF.

This clonotype turned up a few times. The rearrangement links TRBV29-1 to TRBJ2-1, with 9 positions matching TRBD2. Trimming removed 4 bases from V and 5 bases from J; junction bases left unmatched: 9. Per the germline V gene, CDR1 is SQVTM and CDR2 is ANQGSEA. The CDR3 covers 15 residues. CDR3 protein: CSVGRLGLAHNEQFF. CDR3 in DNA: TGCAGCGTTGGGCGTCTCGGACTAGCGCACAATGAGCAGTTCTTC.

The V and J genes are TRBV21-1 and TRBJ2-3; the table's D call, TRBD2, has no DNA check behind it. TRBV21-1 is assigned pseudogene status. The CDR3 loop spans 15 amino acids. CDR3: CASSPRTTQRNTQYF. The CDR3 DNA follows: TGTGCCAGCAGCCCCCGGACTACCCAGAGAAATACGCAGTATTTT.

This clonotype was detected only a few times. This sequence joins TRBV29-1 and TRBJ2-4; 8 bases map to TRBD1. After removal of 6 bases from V and 8 bases from J, the junction contained 9 bases not matched to a gene. Germline-derived CDR1 and CDR2 are SQVTM and ANQGSEA. The length of the CDR3 is 13 residues. CDR3 sequence: CSVLRQGKDIQYF. The CDR3 nucleotides are TGCAGCGTCCTTAGACAGGGGAAGGACATTCAGTACTTC.

J is TRBJ1-4 and V is TRBV12-3 or TRBV12-4; the D gene is possibly TRBD1 (5 bases). Between the trimmed V and J ends, which lost 3 bases and 4 bases, there was a span of 9 bases. The CDR3 runs to 14 residues. The CDR3 coding sequence is TGTGCCAGCAGTTTTGGAGGGGTTAATGAAAAACTGTTTTTT. Its translation: CASSFGGVNEKLFF.

This clonotype was detected ten times or more. The chain has TRBV6-5 and TRBJ2-7, with a weak D call TRBD1 (6 bases). Trimming shortened V by 6 bases and J by 4 bases, and 7 bases separated the two germline ends. The germline V gene has CDR1 MNHEY and CDR2 SVGAGI. This CDR3 has 11 amino acids. This chain's CDR3 is CASRQGYEQYF. CDR3 sequence (DNA): TGTGCCAGCAGACAGGGATACGAGCAGTACTTC.

The J gene is TRBJ1-2, the V gene TRBV14; the D is unclear. The length of the CDR3 is 14 residues. With 6 bases removed from V and 4 bases from J, the gap between germline ends came to 15 bases. Germline assignment: CDR1 SGHDN and CDR2 FVKESK. The CDR3 DNA reads TGTGCCAGCAGTCCCGGGCAATCCACCTATGGCTACACCTTC. The encoded protein is CASSPGQSTYGYTF.

V usage is TRBV20-1 and J usage is TRBJ2-1; 8 nucleotides agree with TRBD2. Germline loops: CDR1 DFQATT, CDR2 SNEGSKA (reference sequence). The J segment lost 7 bases and the V segment lost 6 bases, leaving 14 bases of the junction unmatched. The CDR3 is made up of 15 amino acids. CDR3 amino acids: CSASPGGGLANEQFF. The CDR3 DNA sequence: TGCAGTGCCTCCCCCGGGGGGGGCTTGGCGAATGAGCAGTTCTTC.

The rearrangement links TRBV28 to TRBJ1-2; 10 bases fit TRBD1. Germline lookup yields CDR1 MDHEN and CDR2 SYDVKM. CDR3 size: 15 residues. With V trimmed by 3 bases and J by 3 bases, 4 bases remained unmatched. CDR3 bases: TGTGCCAGCAGTTTCTCCGGACAGGGGGACTATGGCTACACCTTC. Its protein is CASSFSGQGDYGYTF.

The J gene is TRBJ2-5, the V gene TRBV7-2; 9 nucleotides match TRBD2. The better agreement between TRBJ2-7 and the DNA end casts doubt on the J call. Per the germline V gene, CDR1 is SGHTA and CDR2 is FQGNSA. This CDR3 has 16 residues. CDR3 loop: CASSLGGSGSWYEQYF. Here the CDR3 DNA reads TGTGCCAGCAGCTTAGGTGGTAGCGGGAGCTGGTACGAGCAGTACTTC.

The genes are TRBV6-5 and TRBJ2-5, with D unresolved. The end of the DNA is better explained by TRBJ2-7, so the J call may be wrong. The CDR3 is 14 amino acids. CDR1 and CDR2 from the germline V gene are MNHEY and SVGAGI. The CDR3 DNA follows: TGTGCCAGCAGTTACTCCCCAGAAAGCTACGAGCAGTACTTC. The encoded protein is CASSYSPESYEQYF.

The J gene is TRBJ2-1, the V gene TRBV11-1; 11 bases agree with TRBD2. Germline V lookup: CDR1 SGHAT, CDR2 FQDESV (reference sequence). The CDR3 consists of 16 residues. V was pared by 5 bases and J by 6 bases, with 9 bases of the junction left unmatched. The CDR3 protein is CASSVPLAGGLNEQFF. The DNA for the CDR3 is TGTGCCAGCAGCGTACCTCTAGCGGGAGGCCTCAATGAGCAGTTCTTC. Based on the CDR3 plus reference TRBV11-1 and TRBJ2-1, the full variable domain is EAEVAQSPRYKITEKSQAVAFWCDPISGHATLYWYRQILGQGPELLVQFQDESVVDDSQLPKDRFSAERLKGVDSTLKIQPAELGDSAMYLCASSVPLAGGLNEQFFGPGTRLTVL.

The V gene is TRBV6-4, the J gene TRBJ2-4; no reliable D call. This CDR3 region has 15 residues. The germline V gene has CDR1 MRHNA and CDR2 SNTAGT. Trimming removed 0 bases from V and 9 bases from J, with 15 bases in between. The CDR3 sequence is CASSDSSAGMSIQYF. CDR3 bases: TGTGCCAGCAGTGACTCATCAGCTGGGATGAGCATTCAGTACTTC.

The chain combines TRBV29-1 with TRBJ1-1, with 9 bases fitting TRBD1. Germline CDR1 reads SQVTM; CDR2 reads ANQGSEA. This CDR3 is built from 16 residues. The trim removed 3 bases at V and 1 base at J, leaving 9 bases unmatched. Written as DNA, the CDR3 is TGCAGCGTTGAGCCGACAGGGGGACGTACGAACACTGAAGCTTTCTTT. Protein: CSVEPTGGRTNTEAFF.

Details on this clonotype: Its ends do not fully match the called genes, so a read error is possible. The gene calls are TRBV4-3 and TRBJ2-1, with TRBD2 identical over 8 bases. In germline, CDR1 is LGHNA, CDR2 YSLEER. This CDR3 is built from 17 residues. The CDR3 sequence is CAISQVRTGGPRDEQFF. CDR3 sequence (DNA): TGCGCCATCAGCCAAGTTCGGACGGGAGGGCCTAGGGATGAGCAGTTCTTC.

In this sample, this clonotype turned up a few times. The V and J genes are TRBV20-1 and TRBJ1-2; no reliable D call. Germline V gene sequence: CDR1 DFQATT, CDR2 SNEGSKA (reference sequence). With 3 bases removed from V and 3 bases from J, the gap between germline ends came to 11 bases. CDR3 length equals 13 residues. This CDR3 is CSASGQAYYGYTF. The CDR3 bases are TGCAGTGCTAGTGGGCAGGCCTACTATGGCTACACCTTC.